The clone carrying this TCR beta chain was counted a few times. Its antigen is still unknown. This specimen belongs to a study of post-analysis software for immune sequencing data. Study in general: Recorded disease courses covered relapsing-remitting, secondary progressive and progressive-relapsing multiple sclerosis. Some patients had no subtype annotation. The study's findings and limits: Patients used about five TRBV segments, including TRBV5-6, TRBV5-1 and TRBV20-1, more often than controls. Patients with multiple sclerosis recorded significantly lower normalized Chao1 diversity than controls, the study found. Under the F measure, samples that were prepared in one batch clustered strongly together.

Incorporated into the TCR beta cDNA libraries were unique molecular identifiers, which served to reduce PCR and sequencing biases. T cells numbering roughly 0.85 to 10 million gave rise to roughly 0.5 million cDNA molecules. TCRdb reanalysed the PCR reads using MiXCR and keeps one entry per CDR3 protein. Altogether about 380,000 distinct CDR3 sequences are present, roughly 30% being singletons, with the ten largest covering under 15%. The CDR3 contains 15 residues. J gave up 7 bases and V 1 base, and 5 bases lay outside the gene matches. Per germline, CDR1 MGHRA and CDR2 YSYEKL. The source is a girl aged 10 to 17 with multiple sclerosis. The genes are TRBV4-1 and TRBJ2-1, with TRBD2 matching over 9 bases. Material for sequencing was blood. The CDR3 DNA reads as TGCGCCAGCAGCCAAGTGGGACTAGCAGGAAATGAGCAGTTCTTC. Protein sequence: CASSQVGLAGNEQFF.